A single sample gave rise to the 15 T cell receptor beta chains below, sequenced in a study of metastatic and nonmetastatic thyroid tumors. All patients were untreated before thyroid surgery. With MiXCR, TCRdb reprocessed the PCR reads. The data contain 6,500 to 8,500 clones, roughly a quarter of them singletons. The sample taken for sequencing was tumor tissue. The receptors stem from a female donor with papillary thyroid cancer or a benign thyroid nodule (not recorded which). Some clones in this sample may be carry-over from other donors' samples.

This clone was counted many times. The gene calls are TRBV6-1 and TRBJ2-5, with 9 bases matching TRBD1. V trimming: 4 bases; J trimming: 4 bases; junction bases outside the gene matches: 16. Per germline, CDR1 MNHNS and CDR2 SASEGT. The CDR3 extends over 18 amino acids. The CDR3 sequence is CASSAPTGGVNSRETQYF. CDR3 DNA sequence: TGTGCCAGCAGTGCCCCGACAGGGGGGGTCAATTCGCGAGAGACCCAGTACTTC.

The chain uses TRBV6-1 and TRBJ2-1, with D maybe TRBD1 (5 bases). The CDR3 runs to 15 residues. Germline V gene sequence: CDR1 MNHNS, CDR2 SASEGT. Trimming shortened V by 8 bases and J by 0 bases, and 14 bases separated the two germline ends. The CDR3 DNA reads TGTGCCAGCGGCCGACAGTGGGGCTCCTACAATGAGCAGTTCTTC. Its protein is CASGRQWGSYNEQFF.

This chain connects TRBV11-2 to TRBJ2-1; unclear D gene. This CDR3 contains 15 residues. V lost 1 base to trimming and J lost 3 bases, with 10 bases between them. The V gene's germline CDR1 is SGHAT and CDR2 FQNNGV. CDR3 amino acids: CASSLGPPGYNEQFF. CDR3 sequence (DNA): TGTGCCAGCAGCTTAGGCCCTCCGGGCTACAATGAGCAGTTCTTC.

This clone appeared a few times. Without the conserved terminal phenylalanine or tryptophan, this CDR3 likely stems from a read error. This chain joins TRBV6-1 and TRBJ1-2; D is undetermined. The CDR3 contains 13 residues. Germline V gene sequence: CDR1 MNHNS, CDR2 SASEGT. CDR3 sequence: CASITGTNYGYTS. For the CDR3, the DNA is TGCGCCAGCATAACCGGGACTAACTATGGCTACACCTCC.

This clone occurred many times. The chain recombines TRBV5-1 with TRBJ2-5, with D possibly being TRBD2 (6 bases). Trimming stripped 1 base from V and 3 bases from J, with 7 bases between. In germline, CDR1 is SGHRS, CDR2 YFSETQ. CDR3 size: 13 residues. This CDR3 is CASSLRREETQYF. The CDR3 DNA reads TGCGCCAGCAGCTTGAGGAGGGAAGAGACCCAGTACTTC. Looking up the rest from reference TRBV5-1 and TRBJ2-5 gives the full variable domain: KAGVTQTPRYLIKTRGQQVTLSCSPISGHRSVSWYQQTPGQGLQFLFEYFSETQRNKGNFPGRFSGRQFSNSRSEMNVSTLELGDSALYLCASSLRREETQYFGPGTRLLVL.

The V call is TRBV6-1, the J call TRBJ1-5; D ambiguous. Germline CDR1 and CDR2: MNHNS and SASEGT. V was clipped by 0 bases and J by 2 bases, with 11 bases between them. The CDR3 spans 16 residues. The chain's CDR3 is CASSEAPGFGNQPQHF. The CDR3 coding sequence is TGTGCCAGCAGTGAAGCACCCGGGTTCGGCAATCAGCCCCAGCATTTT.

Only a few counts were recorded for this clone. The chain carries TRBV28 and TRBJ1-1, with 7 bases identical to TRBD1. CDR1 MDHEN and CDR2 SYDVKM come from the germline V gene. This CDR3 comprises 18 residues. J lost 3 bases, V lost 2 bases, and 15 bases had no gene match. CDR3 sequence reads: CASSLEGRGYLGYTEAFF. The CDR3 DNA sequence: TGTGCCAGCAGTTTAGAGGGCAGGGGGTATTTGGGGTACACTGAAGCTTTCTTT.

The rearrangement uses TRBV24-1 and TRBJ1-5; TRBD1 might be the D (5 bases). This CDR3 region has 14 residues. V lost 4 bases and J 6 bases, leaving 12 bases between the germline ends. Germline V lookup: CDR1 KGHDR, CDR2 SFDVKD. CDR3 coding DNA: TGTGCCACCAGTGAAAGGGGACCAAGTCAGCCCCAGCATTTT. This gives the protein CATSERGPSQPQHF.

This clone qualifies as large (0.1 to 1%). This chain joins TRBV6-2 or TRBV6-3 and TRBJ2-3; D uncertain. The CDR3 runs to 13 residues. The germline gives CDR1 MNHEY, CDR2 SVGEGT. V was cut by 5 bases and J by 0 bases, with 6 bases left in between. The DNA of the CDR3 is TGTGCCAGCAGTGACCAAAGCACAGATACGCAGTATTTT. It specifies CASSDQSTDTQYF.

This clone came up many times. A read error may explain this, as a much larger clone is one base away. The V gene is TRBV12-3 or TRBV12-4, the J gene TRBJ2-7; D is ambiguous. The CDR3 length is 12 residues. The CDR3 spells CASSFSRNEQHF. DNA of the CDR3: TGTGCCAGCAGTTTTTCCAGGAACGAGCAGCACTTC.

This clone is labeled medium-sized (0.01 to 0.1%). CDR3 region: CASSVDRGHEQFF. CDR3 DNA sequence: TGTGCCAGCAGCGTAGACAGGGGCCATGAGCAGTTCTTC. The V and J genes are TRBV12-3 or TRBV12-4 and TRBJ2-1, with TRBD1 matching over 8 bases. Unmatched junction bases numbered 6, after V lost 6 bases and J lost 8 bases. CDR3 length equals 13 residues.

The genes are TRBV2 and TRBJ1-5; D perhaps matches TRBD1 (6 bases). Per the germline V gene, CDR1 is SNHLY and CDR2 is FYNNEI. The CDR3 loop spans 14 amino acids. V gave up 3 bases and J gave up 4 bases, with 10 bases separating them. The CDR3 spells CASSDQGWNQPQHF. Here the CDR3 DNA reads TGTGCCAGCAGTGACCAGGGGTGGAATCAGCCCCAGCATTTT.

This clone was observed a few times. The rearrangement joins TRBV27 to TRBJ2-3; D might be TRBD1 or TRBD2, each matching 5 bases. Deletions cut 2 bases from V and 1 base from J, with 10 bases between. The CDR3 totals 15 residues. Germline V gene sequence: CDR1 MNHEY, CDR2 SMNVEV (reference sequence). CDR3 sequence: CASSLEGLGTDTQYF. Written as DNA, the CDR3 is TGTGCCAGCAGTTTAGAGGGGTTAGGCACAGATACGCAGTATTTT.

V gene TRBV7-3 combines with J gene TRBJ2-1; 7 bases line up with TRBD1. V lost 3 bases to trimming and J lost 5 bases; unmatched junction nucleotides: 7. The length of the CDR3 is 15 residues. Germline V gives CDR1 SGHTA, CDR2 FQGTGA. DNA of the CDR3: TGTGCCAGCAGCTTCCGGCAGGGGGTAAACAATGAGCAGTTCTTC. Protein: CASSFRQGVNNEQFF. The full variable domain, rest sourced from reference TRBV7-3 and TRBJ2-1, is GAGVSQTPSNKVTEKGKYVELRCDPISGHTALYWYRQSLGQGPEFLIYFQGTGAADDSGLPNDRFFAVRPEGSVSTLKIQRTERGDSAVYLCASSFRQGVNNEQFFGPGTRLTVL.

There are many counts of this clone. This chain connects TRBV25-1 to TRBJ1-3; D ambiguous. The V end lost 5 bases, the J end lost 1 base, and 9 bases lay between the germline ends. CDR3 length: 14 residues. Germline lookup yields CDR1 MGHDK and CDR2 SYGVNS. The DNA for the CDR3 is TGTGCCAGCAGTCCCCACTTGTCTGGAAACACCATATATTTT. Translated, it gives CASSPHLSGNTIYF.